A few counts support the clone carrying this T cell receptor (beta chain). No antigen is known for it. Sequenced material consisted of expressed TCRB transcripts (all of the isolated RNA was reverse transcribed). Repertoires were generated with immunoSEQ multiplex PCR, while TCRdb's copy carries only in-frame clones and drops some. Here the sample spans fewer than 200,000 clones, approximately 13% being singletons. The germline V gene encodes CDR1 LGHNA and CDR2 YNFKEQ. The CDR3 covers 16 residues. V lost 1 base to trimming and J lost 0 bases; unmatched junction nucleotides: 3. Each of the CD4+ naive, central memory, regulatory and stem cell-like memory populations was sorted via CD45RO/CCR7/CD25/CD127/CD95/CD27. This sample is part of a study of beta chain features in type 1 diabetes. Study-wide points: Cells expressing TCR highly could be over-represented by cDNA sequencing. Shorter templates might be favored by PCR, equally in patients and controls.

The sample taken for sequencing was central memory CD4+ T cells from blood. This clonotype was sampled from a woman younger than 35 in good health. The V and J genes are TRBV4-2 and TRBJ2-3; 8 bases align to TRBD2. CDR3 region: CASSQGTSPSTDTQYF. DNA of the CDR3: TGTGCCAGCAGCCAAGGGACTAGCCCTAGCACAGATACGCAGTATTTT.